The 9 T cell receptor beta chains in this list originate from one sample, sequenced in a study of T cells in tuberculosis. Libraries were prepared by immunoSEQ multiplex PCR; TCRdb keeps only in-frame clonotypes and omits some of them. Of about 30,000 clones detected, 85% to 95% appear once; the ten largest clones hold 2% to 3%. Time point of the sample: new active TB diagnosis, blood taken before or within 7 days of starting treatment. The specimen comprised PBMCs, sampled at tuberculosis diagnosis. Receptor source: an adult with tuberculosis.

The count of this clone is one. This chain uses TRBV5-1 with TRBJ2-3, with D maybe TRBD2 (6 bases). Trimming pared 9 bases from V and 4 bases from J, leaving 21 bases between. CDR1 is SGHRS and CDR2 is YFSETQ in the germline V gene. The CDR3 is made up of 15 amino acids. CDR3 residues: CATGYSGGAPDTQYF. DNA for the CDR3: TGCGCCACGGGGTATAGCGGTGGGGCCCCAGATACGCAGTATTTT.

This chain uses TRBV2 with TRBJ2-1; 8 bases line up with TRBD1. With V trimmed by 4 bases and J by 0 bases, 2 bases remained unmatched. Germline V lookup: CDR1 SNHLY, CDR2 FYNNEI. The CDR3 covers 15 residues. The CDR3 DNA reads TGTGCCAGCAGTGGACAGGGGCTCTCCTACAATGAGCAGTTCTTC. It yields the protein CASSGQGLSYNEQFF. The full variable domain, rest sourced from reference TRBV2 and TRBJ2-1, is EPEVTQTPSHQVTQMGQEVILRCVPISNHLYFYWYRQILGQKVEFLVSFYNNEISEKSEIFDDQFSVERPDGSNFTLKIRSTKLEDSAMYFCASSGQGLSYNEQFFGPGTRLTVL.

CDR3 bases: TGTGCCAGCAGTTTATTTGGGCAGGTACCCAGATATGGCTACACCTTC. Protein: CASSLFGQVPRYGYTF. The chain combines TRBV27 with TRBJ1-2; D is ambiguous. V was shortened by 1 base and J by 5 bases, with 17 bases between the two germline ends. The CDR3 loop spans 16 amino acids. Germline-derived CDR1 and CDR2 are MNHEY and SMNVEV (reference sequence).

V gene TRBV19 combines with J gene TRBJ2-3; D is ambiguous. This CDR3 is built from 16 residues. CDR1 LNHDA and CDR2 SQIVND come from the germline V gene (reference sequence). V shed 2 bases and J shed 1 base, with 13 bases lying between them. CDR3 loop: CASSISGLEGTDTQYF. The CDR3 DNA reads TGTGCCAGTAGTATATCGGGTCTAGAGGGCACAGATACGCAGTATTTT. Supplemented by reference TRBV19 and TRBJ2-3, the full variable domain reads DGGITQSPKYLFRKEGQNVTLSCEQNLNHDAMYWYRQDPGQGLRLIYYSQIVNDFQKGDIAEGYSVSREKKESFPLTVTSAQKNPTAFYLCASSISGLEGTDTQYFGPGTRLTVL.

The chain employs TRBV9 and TRBJ2-3, with TRBD2 identical over 8 bases. CDR1 and CDR2 (germline): SGDLS, YYNGEE. J lost 6 bases, V lost 0 bases, and 18 bases had no gene match. The length of the CDR3 is 19 residues. DNA of the CDR3: TGTGCCAGCAGCGTAGGGACCCCACTAGCGGACCCCCCGCGGGATACGCAGTATTTT. This sequence encodes CASSVGTPLADPPRDTQYF. The full variable domain, with the rest looked up from reference TRBV9 and TRBJ2-3, is DSGVTQTPKHLITATGQRVTLRCSPRSGDLSVYWYQQSLDQGLQFLIQYYNGEERAKGNILERFSAQQFPDLHSELNLSSLELGDSALYFCASSVGTPLADPPRDTQYFGPGTRLTVL.

V gene TRBV4-2 combines with J gene TRBJ2-7; 8 bases match TRBD2. The V gene's germline CDR1 is LGHNA and CDR2 YNFKEQ. V gave up 4 bases and J gave up 1 base; unmatched junction bases: 9. This CDR3 comprises 16 residues. The CDR3 region has the DNA TGTGCCAGCAGCCCAGAGACCGGGACTAGATCCTACGAGCAGTACTTC. Its translation is CASSPETGTRSYEQYF.

The CDR3 loop reads CASGDAGNPLGKTQYF. CDR3 in DNA: TGCGCCAGCGGGGACGCGGGGAACCCCTTGGGGAAGACCCAGTACTTC. The rearrangement uses TRBV5-1 and TRBJ2-5; D might be TRBD2 (6 bases). The CDR3 is 16 residues long. Trimming took 7 bases from V and 6 from J, leaving 25 bases between them. The germline V gene encodes CDR1 SGHRS and CDR2 YFSETQ.

J is TRBJ2-2 and V is TRBV4-2, with TRBD2 identical over 10 bases. Per germline, CDR1 LGHNA and CDR2 YNFKEQ. The ends lost 4 bases at V and 5 bases at J; junction bases unmatched: 10. CDR3 length equals 17 residues. CDR3 region: CASSRLQRGGHTGELFF. CDR3 in DNA: TGTGCCAGCAGCCGCCTGCAGCGGGGGGGCCATACCGGGGAGCTGTTTTTT.

This clone occurred once. This rearrangement joins TRBV21-1 to TRBJ1-5. TRBV21-1 is an annotated pseudogene. The CDR3 is 15 residues long. CDR3 amino acids: CASKIDRGSNQPQHF. The CDR3 DNA follows: TGTGCCAGTAAGATCGACCGGGGTAGCAATCAGCCCCAGCATTTT.